This T cell receptor (beta chain) was obtained from a study of blood T cell repertoires in COVID-19. Study details: PBMCs, B-cell-depleted T cells, or T cells provided the cDNA or gDNA that made up the material.

CDR3 length: 13 amino acids. V was trimmed by 5 bases and J by 6 bases, leaving 13 bases between them. Germline assignment: CDR1 LGHNA and CDR2 YNFKEQ. In the authors' methods: Using reference gene primer amplification, nucleated cell counts were estimated. The method was immunoSEQ multiplex PCR; TCRdb's version includes in-frame clones alone and lacks a portion of them. Clone size and V and J calls were adopted from that table, with D and trimming inferred from the DNA. This table holds 410,000 or so clones, about 88% found once. Seattle patient enrollment occurred during active infection, with longitudinal follow-up thereafter.

The origin of this receptor is a woman in her thirties or forties with COVID-19, enrolled during active disease. The rearrangement links TRBV4-2 to TRBJ1-1; D not resolved. Specimen: peripheral blood. In DNA form, the CDR3 reads TGTGCCAGCAGCGGAGAACGACTCCCTGAAGCTTTCTTT. This gives the protein CASSGERLPEAFF.